This T cell receptor (beta chain) was captured in a study of cytotoxic CD8 clonotypes in ibrutinib-treated CLL. About the research overall: Investigators reported approximately 25 partial and 2 complete responses; after median about six years, roughly 15 patients remained remitted and approximately twelve progressed. Samples averaged approximately 250,000 productive templates and 80,000 to 100,000 productive rearrangements.

Study observations and caveats: Samples were collected at differing times from sustained-remission and progressing patients.

Measured with immunoSEQ multiplex PCR; TCRdb has only the in-frame clones, and not every one. In the table there are nearly 50,000 clones, roughly 63% of which are singletons. Germline CDR1 SGHRS, CDR2 YFSETQ. The CDR3 totals 14 residues. J gave up 7 bases and V 0 bases, and 3 bases lay outside the gene matches. About this clone itself: The antigen remains unidentified.

The genes are TRBV5-1 and TRBJ1-4, with 7 nucleotides matching TRBD1. Sequences were derived from PBMCs, sampled after 24 months of ibrutinib treatment. The TCR was taken from a human donor with chronic lymphocytic leukemia. The CDR3 bases are TGCGCCAGCAGCTTGGATGGACAGGTTGAAAAACTGTTTTTT. It encodes CASSLDGQVEKLFF. Together with reference TRBV5-1 and TRBJ1-4, the CDR3 gives the full variable domain: KAGVTQTPRYLIKTRGQQVTLSCSPISGHRSVSWYQQTPGQGLQFLFEYFSETQRNKGNFPGRFSGRQFSNSRSEMNVSTLELGDSALYLCASSLDGQVEKLFFGSGTQLSVL.